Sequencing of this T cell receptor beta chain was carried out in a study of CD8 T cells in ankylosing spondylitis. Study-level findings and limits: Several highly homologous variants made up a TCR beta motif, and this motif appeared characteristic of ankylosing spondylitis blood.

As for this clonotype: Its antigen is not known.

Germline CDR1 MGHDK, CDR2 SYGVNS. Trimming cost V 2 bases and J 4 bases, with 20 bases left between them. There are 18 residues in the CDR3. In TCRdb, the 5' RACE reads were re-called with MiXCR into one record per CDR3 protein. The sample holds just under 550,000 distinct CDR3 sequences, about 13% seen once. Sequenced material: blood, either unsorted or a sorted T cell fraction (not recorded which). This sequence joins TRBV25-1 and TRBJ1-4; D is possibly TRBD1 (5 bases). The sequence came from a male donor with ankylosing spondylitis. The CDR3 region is CASSEAGERGARNEKLFF. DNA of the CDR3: TGTGCCAGCAGTGAAGCTGGGGAGAGAGGGGCCCGTAATGAAAAACTGTTTTTT.